This TCR beta chain was captured in a study of OX40 agonist ivuxolimab in advanced cancers. In the study overall: Ivuxolimab was administered intravenously to patients at 0.01 to 10 mg/kg every 2 weeks. Study conclusions and caveats: The mean number of expanded clones was higher in CD8+ T cells than in CD4+. Low normalized T-cell clonal expansion was additionally recorded for some nonresponders.

With regard to this clone: The antigen is not known.

The germline gives CDR1 SGHAT, CDR2 FQNNGV. The V and J ends lost 5 bases and 2 bases, in that order; junction bases with no gene match: 5. CDR3 length: 16 residues. Assay used: immunoSEQ multiplex PCR; TCRdb lists only in-frame clones, some missing. The data show about 20,000 clones, with around 90% seen just once and roughly 58% held by the top ten. Sequencing was performed on CD4+ or CD8+ T cells sorted from blood, taken in a trial of the OX40 agonist ivuxolimab. The receptor comes from an adult with an advanced solid tumor such as melanoma, head and neck, liver or kidney cancer. The V call is TRBV11-2, the J call TRBJ2-1; 11 positions agree with TRBD2. Here the CDR3 reads CASSVLAGGTYNEQFF. The CDR3 region has the DNA TGTGCCAGCAGCGTTCTAGCGGGGGGCACCTACAATGAGCAGTTCTTC.